These T cell receptor beta chains were read from a single sample in a study of Graves' ophthalmopathy and Graves' hyperthyroidism. TCRdb recomputed calls from the multiplex PCR reads with MiXCR, one row per CDR3 protein. The sample includes roughly 480,000 distinct CDR3 sequences, approximately 14% of them seen just once. The sample was blood. These receptor sequences come from a woman under 40 with Graves' ophthalmopathy. CDR3s include the opening cysteine and the closing phenylalanine or tryptophan. The D gene is left open where the match is weak. Rows may omit the clone size; those that give it use once, few, many or a size class.

TRBJ2-7 - many TRBV20-1 CSAAVGSRYEQYF TGCAGTGCGGCGGTGGGCAGCCGCTACGAGCAGTACTTC
TRBJ1-2 TRBD1 many TRBV6-2/TRBV6-3 CAGSYWDRNYGYTF TGTGCCGGCAGTTACTGGGACAGGAACTATGGCTACACCTTC
TRBJ1-5 - few TRBV10-3 CAISEWKGNGNQPQHF TGTGCCATCAGTGAGTGGAAGGGGAATGGCAATCAGCCCCAGCATTTT
TRBJ1-5 - few TRBV4-1 CASSQVRKQPQHF TGCGCCAGCAGCCAAGTAAGGAAGCAGCCCCAGCATTTT
TRBJ2-7 - - TRBV6-1 CASSEGNYGYEQYF TGTGCCAGCAGTGAAGGGAATTACGGGTACGAGCAGTACTTC
TRBJ1-5 - many TRBV6-2/TRBV6-3 CASSYSGVGNQPQHF TGTGCCAGCAGTTACTCAGGGGTCGGGAATCAGCCCCAGCATTTT
TRBJ2-4 TRBD1 many TRBV27 CASSFGTATKNIQYF TGTGCCAGCAGTTTTGGGACAGCTACCAAAAACATTCAGTACTTC
TRBJ2-7 - many TRBV20-1 CSASGGPSSYEQYF TGCAGTGCTAGTGGAGGGCCATCGTCCTACGAGCAGTACTTC
TRBJ2-1 TRBD2 - TRBV27 CASSLRREGDEKFF TGTGCCAGCAGTTTACGTCGGGAGGGCGATGAGAAGTTCTTC
TRBJ2-2 TRBD1 many TRBV24-1 CATSDAVVTGPNTGELFF TGTGCCACCAGTGATGCGGTCGTGACAGGGCCTAACACCGGGGAGCTGTTTTTT
TRBJ2-2 - many TRBV30 CAWRVAPGTGELFF TGTGCCTGGAGAGTAGCCCCGGGTACCGGGGAGCTGTTTTTT
TRBJ1-1 - few TRBV9 CASSARKGVNTEAFF TGTGCCAGCAGCGCCCGAAAAGGGGTGAACACTGAAGCTTTCTTT
TRBJ1-2 - - TRBV20-1 CSARDLGNWGDYGYTF TGCAGTGCTAGAGATCTCGGAAATTGGGGGGATTATGGCTACACCTTC
TRBJ2-2 TRBD1 many TRBV30 CAWSVGTGKTGELFF TGTGCCTGGAGTGTAGGGACAGGGAAAACCGGGGAGCTGTTTTTT
TRBJ2-7 TRBD1 many TRBV2 CASSTRPGQGEYEQYF TGTGCCAGCAGTACCCGCCCCGGACAGGGGGAGTACGAGCAGTACTTC
TRBJ2-7 TRBD1 - TRBV3-1 CASSQDGSQGGEQYF TGTGCCAGCAGCCAAGATGGATCACAGGGGGGCGAGCAGTACTTC
TRBJ1-1 - few TRBV28 CASSPIDRMNTEAFF TGTGCCAGCAGTCCGATTGACAGGATGAACACTGAAGCTTTCTTT
TRBJ1-5 - many TRBV12-3/TRBV12-4 CASSTRGSVNQPQHF TGTGCCAGCAGTACGAGGGGGTCTGTCAATCAGCCCCAGCATTTT
TRBJ1-3 - many TRBV7-2 CASSLGQDSGNTIYF TGTGCCAGCAGCTTAGGACAGGACTCTGGAAACACCATATATTTT
TRBJ2-2 TRBD2 many TRBV11-1 CASTPPSGGLNTGELFF TGTGCCAGCACCCCACCTAGCGGGGGCCTGAACACCGGGGAGCTGTTTTTT
TRBJ2-5 TRBD2 many TRBV20-1 CSARAIRAAGANQETQYF TGCAGTGCTAGAGCAATCCGGGCGGCGGGAGCTAACCAAGAGACCCAGTACTTC
TRBJ2-5 - - TRBV28 CGSRPTRQETQYF TGTGGCAGCAGACCTACCCGACAAGAGACCCAGTACTTC
TRBJ1-5 TRBD1 many TRBV27 CASSPGTGFDSNQPQHF TGTGCCAGCAGTCCCGGGACAGGATTTGATAGCAATCAGCCCCAGCATTTT
TRBJ1-1 - many TRBV27 CASSLHEGWGVSTEAFF TGTGCCAGCAGTTTACACGAGGGCTGGGGTGTGAGCACTGAAGCTTTCTTT
TRBJ2-2 - many TRBV5-1 CASSLGPTGELFF TGCGCCAGCAGCTTGGGACCCACCGGGGAGCTGTTTTTT
TRBJ1-5 TRBD1 many TRBV20-1 CSMTGQGNQPQHF TGCAGTATGACGGGACAGGGCAATCAGCCCCAGCATTTT
TRBJ1-1 TRBD1 - TRBV12-3/TRBV12-4 CASTTTGDITEAFF TGTGCCAGCACCACGACAGGGGACATCACTGAAGCTTTCTTT
TRBJ2-7 - - TRBV10-3 CAISEFMDEQYF TGTGCCATCAGTGAGTTTATGGACGAGCAGTACTTC
TRBJ1-1 - many TRBV11-1 CASSLGGPPMNTEAFF TGTGCCAGCAGCTTAGGGGGCCCGCCTATGAACACTGAAGCTTTCTTT
TRBJ1-3 - many TRBV15 CATSSKHSGNTIYF TGTGCCACCAGCAGCAAACACTCTGGAAACACCATATATTTT
TRBJ1-2 - many TRBV6-2/TRBV6-3 CASSRAGPRAGYTF TGTGCCAGCAGTCGCGCGGGACCGCGAGCGGGCTACACCTTC
TRBJ1-5 - many TRBV12-5 CASGLGRGNQPQHF TGTGCTAGTGGTTTGGGAAGGGGCAATCAGCCCCAGCATTTT
TRBJ1-5 - many TRBV28 CASSRPAGGNQPQHF TGTGCCAGCAGTAGGCCGGCTGGTGGCAATCAGCCCCAGCATTTT